This entry is about one TCR beta chain. Its antigen is unknown. The data were produced by immunoSEQ multiplex PCR, yet TCRdb's version contains in-frame clones alone and is incomplete. This sample has approximately 120,000 clones, with around 90% found just once. V dropped 7 bases and J dropped 10; count of bases not matched to a gene: 7. Germline lookup yields CDR1 GTSNPN and CDR2 SVGIG (reference sequence). This CDR3 is 11 amino acids long. This entry belongs to a study of T cell responses to AZD1222 COVID-19 vaccine. Study-level background: It was second doses at about 4 or about 12 weeks that were pooled.

Study-wide results and limits: Reportedly, nearly half of unique spike TCRs recognized epitopes outside B.1.351/B.1.1.7 mutations. With two AZD1222 doses given, Spike-specific TCR breadth and depth both rose. White British people made up most donors, females outnumbered males, and clonal diversity was possibly underestimated.

V and J are TRBV30 and TRBJ2-4; TRBD2 matches at 7 bases. The source was peripheral blood, collected on day 0 of AZD1222 vaccination. The TCR comes from an adult in good health. The CDR3 region is CASGLEGIQYF. CDR3 DNA: TGTGCCTCCGGACTAGAGGGGATTCAGTACTTC.